This T cell receptor beta chain came from a study of type 1 regulatory T cells. Study-wide background: T-allo10 is an in vitro-generated, Tr1-enriched CD4 T cell product specific for alloantigen.

Note on this clonotype: What it recognizes is unknown.

A single record per CDR3 protein comes from TCRdb applying MiXCR to the reads. The repertoire holds 60,000 to 80,000 distinct CDR3 sequences, with about 62% as singletons. The CDR3 covers 15 residues. The ends lost 3 bases at V and 6 bases at J; junction bases unmatched: 5. From germline, CDR1 is ENHRY and CDR2 SYGVKD. The receptor comes from a human donor in good health. The chain combines TRBV10-3 with TRBJ2-7, with 13 bases fitting TRBD2. The sequenced material came from cultured T cells, either the whole culture or a sorted T cell fraction (not recorded which). The sample's subset: Tr1-enriched cell product generated in vitro against host alloantigens. The CDR3 DNA reads as TGTGCCATCAGTGATGATGGACTAGCGGGAGTCGAGCAGTACTTC. It is translated as CAISDDGLAGVEQYF.